One and the same sample provided the 29 T cell receptor beta chains below, sequenced in a study of blood T cell repertoires in COVID-19. This table comes from immunoSEQ multiplex PCR, and its TCRdb copy is limited to in-frame clones, with some not included. The sample has under 450,000 clones; roughly four fifths are singletons. The sequenced material came from PBMCs or T cells enriched from blood (not recorded which). These receptors were taken from a woman in her 50s who had recovered from COVID-19.

This clone was recorded only once. An end of the junction does not agree with germline; a read error may underlie this. This chain links TRBV5-6 with TRBJ2-7; D ambiguous. This CDR3 is built from 14 residues. The V gene's germline CDR1 is SGHDT and CDR2 YYEEEE. Here the CDR3 DNA reads TGTGCCAGCAGCTTGGGGGCAGCCCCAGCCTATATGAACTTC. Its protein product is CASSLGAAPAYMNF.

The table lists this clone with a count of one. The V call is TRBV27, the J call TRBJ1-1, with 10 nucleotides matching TRBD1. The germline CDR1 and CDR2 sequences are MNHEY and SMNVEV (reference sequence). There are 16 residues in the CDR3. The ends lost 6 bases at V and 0 bases at J; junction bases unmatched: 7. The CDR3 reads CASRPGTGVMNTEAFF. The CDR3 region has the DNA TGTGCCAGCAGGCCTGGGACAGGGGTAATGAACACTGAAGCTTTCTTT.

The chain recombines TRBV10-3 with TRBJ1-2; the match to TRBD1 covers 8 bases. The CDR3 has 13 amino acids. The germline gives CDR1 ENHRY, CDR2 SYGVKD. Germline trimming cut 5 bases from V and 10 bases from J; bases unmatched to any gene: 9. This chain's CDR3 is CAISPTGAPVYTF. CDR3 DNA sequence: TGTGCCATCAGTCCGACAGGGGCCCCTGTCTACACCTTC.

This chain joins TRBV11-1 and TRBJ2-1; 7 bases align to TRBD2. This CDR3 comprises 14 residues. The junction had 7 bases not matched to a gene; V was cut back by 5 bases and J by 6 bases. In germline, CDR1 is SGHAT, CDR2 FQDESV (reference sequence). CDR3: CASSHTTSANEQFF. The CDR3 region has the DNA TGTGCCAGCAGCCACACCACTAGCGCCAATGAGCAGTTCTTC. The variable domain in full, completed from reference TRBV11-1 and TRBJ2-1, reads EAEVAQSPRYKITEKSQAVAFWCDPISGHATLYWYRQILGQGPELLVQFQDESVVDDSQLPKDRFSAERLKGVDSTLKIQPAELGDSAMYLCASSHTTSANEQFFGPGTRLTVL.

The chain uses TRBV4-3 and TRBJ1-2; 7 bases map to TRBD1. Trimming cost V 0 bases and J 5 bases; bases outside gene matches: 6. The CDR3 extends over 15 amino acids. Germline lookup yields CDR1 LGHNA and CDR2 YSLEER. The CDR3 coding sequence is TGCGCCAGCAGCCAAGATCCCGCAGGGGGATATGGCTACACCTTC. This translates into CASSQDPAGGYGYTF.

The chain is built from TRBV2 and TRBJ2-7; perhaps TRBD1 as D (5 bases). This CDR3 has 13 residues. Germline values: CDR1 SNHLY, CDR2 FYNNEI. The V gene lost 5 bases and the J gene lost 5 bases, with 13 bases spanning the gap. CDR3 region: CASSRQGFHEQYF. The CDR3 DNA reads TGTGCCAGCAGTCGCCAGGGCTTTCACGAGCAGTACTTC. Full variable domain (remainder filled in from reference TRBV2 and TRBJ2-7): EPEVTQTPSHQVTQMGQEVILRCVPISNHLYFYWYRQILGQKVEFLVSFYNNEISEKSEIFDDQFSVERPDGSNFTLKIRSTKLEDSAMYFCASSRQGFHEQYFGPGTRLTVT.

This clone has only one observation. This chain connects TRBV6-5 to TRBJ1-3; D is uncertain. Germline CDR1 and CDR2: MNHEY and SVGAGI. The V end was cut by 0 bases, the J end by 4 bases, with 7 bases between. The CDR3 is 14 residues long. This CDR3 is CASSYSSSGNTIYF. DNA of the CDR3: TGTGCCAGCAGTTACTCGAGCTCCGGAAACACCATATATTTT.

On this clone itself: The identical CDR3 is also encoded by other nucleotide sequences in the sample. This chain uses TRBV5-1 with TRBJ1-1; 7 nucleotides agree with TRBD1. The germline gives CDR1 SGHRS, CDR2 YFSETQ. V lost 1 base to trimming and J lost 2 bases; unmatched junction nucleotides: 2. This CDR3 region has 14 residues. The CDR3: CASSLTGANTEAFF. In DNA, the CDR3 is TGCGCCAGCAGCTTGACAGGGGCCAACACTGAAGCTTTCTTT.

Only a few counts were recorded for this clone. The V and J genes are TRBV10-3 and TRBJ1-2; 9 nucleotides line up with TRBD1. Germline V gives CDR1 ENHRY, CDR2 SYGVKD. This CDR3 contains 13 residues. The V and J ends lost 8 bases and 6 bases, in that order; junction bases with no gene match: 7. In DNA, the CDR3 is TGTGCCATCGGGGGGGACAGGGTAGATGGCTACACCTTC. Residues: CAIGGDRVDGYTF.

The chain employs TRBV16 and TRBJ1-2; no firm D call. V was pared by 0 bases and J by 4 bases, with 9 bases between. The length of the CDR3 is 14 residues. The V gene's germline CDR1 is KGHSY and CDR2 FQNENV. CDR3 loop: CASSQSAPIYGYTF. CDR3 bases: TGTGCCAGCAGCCAATCAGCACCTATCTATGGCTACACCTTC. Using reference TRBV16 and TRBJ1-2 for the parts outside the CDR3, the full variable domain is GEEVAQTPKHLVRGEGQKAKLYCAPIKGHSYVFWYQQVLKNEFKFLISFQNENVFDETGMPKERFSAKCLPNSPCSLEIQATKLEDSAVYFCASSQSAPIYGYTFGSGTRLTVV.

This clone showed up just a few times. The V and J genes are TRBV2 and TRBJ1-2, with D unclear. The germline V gene encodes CDR1 SNHLY and CDR2 FYNNEI. The V and J ends lost 4 bases and 0 bases respectively, with 9 bases between them. This CDR3 is built from 14 residues. CDR3 in amino acids: CASSVTEANYGYTF. The CDR3 DNA follows: TGTGCCAGCAGTGTTACTGAAGCTAACTATGGCTACACCTTC. The full variable domain, in which reference TRBV2 and TRBJ1-2 provide the parts outside the CDR3, is EPEVTQTPSHQVTQMGQEVILRCVPISNHLYFYWYRQILGQKVEFLVSFYNNEISEKSEIFDDQFSVERPDGSNFTLKIRSTKLEDSAMYFCASSVTEANYGYTFGSGTRLTVV.

The chain carries TRBV27 and TRBJ1-2; unclear D gene. Germline CDR1 and CDR2: MNHEY and SMNVEV (reference sequence). V lost 5 bases and J lost 4, with 17 bases in between. The CDR3 has 15 amino acids. CDR3 in DNA: TGTGCCAGCAGTAAAGGACTCGATCCTCGCTATGGCTACACCTTC. Amino acids: CASSKGLDPRYGYTF.

This sequence joins TRBV4-2 and TRBJ2-7, with D possibly TRBD1 on 6 matching bases. The germline V gene encodes CDR1 LGHNA and CDR2 YNFKEQ. The length of the CDR3 is 15 residues. V lost 4 bases to trimming and J lost 0 bases, with 13 bases between them. Here the CDR3 DNA reads TGTGCCAGCAGCCGCCGGACAGCAGCCTCCTACGAGCAGTACTTC. Its translation is CASSRRTAASYEQYF.

This chain joins TRBV5-1 and TRBJ2-5, with TRBD1 as a possible D gene (6 bases). CDR3 length: 16 amino acids. Looked up from germline, CDR1 is SGHRS and CDR2 is YFSETQ. The V gene lost 3 bases and the J gene lost 1 base, with 16 bases spanning the gap. This chain's CDR3 is CASSSDSARGQETQYF. In DNA form, the CDR3 reads TGCGCCAGCAGCTCAGATAGCGCCAGGGGCCAAGAGACCCAGTACTTC. Together with reference TRBV5-1 and TRBJ2-5, the CDR3 gives the full variable domain: KAGVTQTPRYLIKTRGQQVTLSCSPISGHRSVSWYQQTPGQGLQFLFEYFSETQRNKGNFPGRFSGRQFSNSRSEMNVSTLELGDSALYLCASSSDSARGQETQYFGPGTRLLVL.

This chain joins TRBV18 and TRBJ2-3; TRBD2 aligns across 7 bases. The CDR3 has 16 amino acids. Germline CDR1 is KGHSH and CDR2 is LQKENI. V trimming: 0 bases; J trimming: 2 bases; junction bases outside the gene matches: 5. CDR3: CASSPPSAGYTDTQYF. DNA for the CDR3: TGTGCCAGCTCACCACCGTCAGCGGGGTACACAGATACGCAGTATTTT.

The J gene is TRBJ1-5, the V gene TRBV27; D is perhaps TRBD1 (5 bases). This CDR3 spans 15 amino acids. V dropped 5 bases and J dropped 0 bases, with 11 bases sitting between them. CDR1 and CDR2 (germline): MNHEY, SMNVEV (reference sequence). The CDR3 here is CASSPWGSSNQPQHF. CDR3 sequence (DNA): TGTGCCAGCAGTCCGTGGGGCAGTAGCAATCAGCCCCAGCATTTT.

This clone was detected once. The rearrangement links TRBV27 to TRBJ2-1, with 7 bases that match TRBD1. CDR1 and CDR2 from the germline V gene are MNHEY and SMNVEV (reference sequence). V dropped 8 bases and J dropped 11; count of bases not matched to a gene: 12. This CDR3 spans 13 amino acids. In DNA, the CDR3 is TGTGCCAGCCGACCAGACAGGGATAATAAGCAGTTCTTC. This sequence encodes CASRPDRDNKQFF.

This chain uses TRBV19 with TRBJ1-2; maybe TRBD1 (6 bases). The CDR3 is 14 amino acids. Trimming removed 6 bases at V and 8 bases at J, with 19 bases between. Per the germline V gene, CDR1 is LNHDA and CDR2 is SQIVND (reference sequence). The CDR3 reads CASSLDSAVPGYTF. CDR3 in DNA: TGTGCCAGTAGCCTGGACAGCGCCGTTCCGGGCTACACCTTC.

This clone occurred a few times. CDR3 amino acids: CASSIVWGAEAFF. For the CDR3, the DNA is TGTGCCAGTAGTATAGTTTGGGGAGCTGAAGCTTTCTTT. The J gene is TRBJ1-1, the V gene TRBV19; D unclear. The CDR3 length is 13 residues. V was trimmed by 1 base and J by 6 bases, leaving 9 bases between them. From germline, CDR1 is LNHDA and CDR2 SQIVND (reference sequence).

This sequence joins TRBV3-1 (or the pseudogene TRBV3-2) and TRBJ1-2; D not resolved. The CDR3 length is 14 residues. Germline CDR1 and CDR2: LGHDT and YNNKEL (reference sequence). V was trimmed by 0 bases and J by 7 bases, leaving 12 bases between them. CDR3 sequence (DNA): TGTGCCAGCAGCCAAGATAAGGGAGACGGTGGCTACACCTTC. It specifies CASSQDKGDGGYTF.

The chain is built from TRBV13 and TRBJ1-4; 7 bases are a match to TRBD1. This CDR3 contains 14 residues. Germline V CDR1 and CDR2: PRHDT, FYEKMQ (reference sequence). Trimming removed 0 bases from V and 7 bases from J; junction bases left unmatched: 2. The CDR3 spells CASSLGTGTEKLFF. In DNA, the CDR3 is TGTGCCAGCAGCTTAGGGACAGGGACTGAAAAACTGTTTTTT.

This clone was counted only a few times. The V and J genes are TRBV7-9 and TRBJ2-7; TRBD1 matches 11 bases. J was trimmed by 4 bases and V by 7 bases; bases with no gene match: 12. The CDR3 is 16 residues long. The germline V gene encodes CDR1 SEHNR and CDR2 FQNEAQ (reference sequence). CDR3 nucleotides: TGTGCCAGCACCCTAATCCCGGGACAGGGGGTATACGAGCAGTACTTC. Its protein is CASTLIPGQGVYEQYF.

The chain couples TRBV25-1 to TRBJ1-1; 7 bases are a match to TRBD1. Germline V gene lookup returns CDR1 MGHDK and CDR2 SYGVNS. V lost 1 base and J lost 11; bases outside the gene matches: 10. This CDR3 comprises 14 residues. CDR3 bases: TGTGCCAGCAGTGAATTAATAGGGGGCGCAGGGGCTTTCTTT. Its protein is CASSELIGGAGAFF.

The rearrangement uses TRBV4-3 and TRBJ2-1, with 11 bases lining up with TRBD1. Germline V gives CDR1 LGHNA, CDR2 YSLEER. V was clipped by 4 bases and J by 9 bases; unmatched bases: 11. The CDR3 runs to 16 residues. Written as DNA, the CDR3 is TGCGCCAGCAGCCGTCGGACAGGGGGCTATGTAGGTGAGCAGTTCTTC. It yields the protein CASSRRTGGYVGEQFF.

The table lists this clone with a few counts. The chain uses TRBV29-1 and TRBJ1-2, with D uncertain. CDR1 SQVTM and CDR2 ANQGSEA come from the germline V gene. V lost 4 bases to trimming and J lost 2 bases, with 14 bases between them. CDR3 length equals 14 residues. The CDR3 region is CSVVGSANNYGYTF. In DNA form, the CDR3 reads TGCAGCGTTGTGGGCTCAGCTAACAACTATGGCTACACCTTC.

The gene calls are TRBV19 and TRBJ1-6; perhaps TRBD1 as D (6 bases). The CDR3 length is 15 residues. V dropped 3 bases and J dropped 3 bases, with 9 bases sitting between them. CDR1 is LNHDA and CDR2 is SQIVND in the germline V gene (reference sequence). The CDR3 DNA sequence: TGTGCCAGTAGTATTGCGGACAGCTATAATTCACCCCTCCACTTT. It is translated as CASSIADSYNSPLHF.

V gene TRBV7-3 combines with J gene TRBJ2-1; TRBD1 aligns across 9 bases. J was trimmed by 4 bases and V by 5 bases; bases with no gene match: 6. The CDR3 spans 15 residues. Germline V gene data show CDR1 as SGHTA and CDR2 as FQGTGA. The CDR3 sequence: CASSSTGTGYNEQFF. In DNA form, the CDR3 reads TGTGCCAGCAGCAGTACCGGGACAGGGTACAATGAGCAGTTCTTC.

A few counts support this clone. The genes are TRBV12-5 and TRBJ1-2; 7 nucleotides match TRBD1. The CDR3 is made up of 14 amino acids. Germline V CDR1 and CDR2: LGHNT, FRNRAP. Trimming removed 1 base from V and 6 bases from J; junction bases left unmatched: 5. The CDR3 bases are TGTGCTAGTGGTTTGGCGGGGACAGAAGATGGCTACACCTTC. The encoded protein is CASGLAGTEDGYTF.

The sample holds one count of this clone. This chain links TRBV30 with TRBJ2-1; 12 nucleotides line up with TRBD2. Germline V gene sequence: CDR1 GTSNPN, CDR2 SVGIG (reference sequence). The CDR3 has 18 amino acids. Germline trimming cut 3 bases from V and 8 bases from J; bases unmatched to any gene: 17. The chain's CDR3 is CAWSPRTSGAWGFDEQFF. CDR3 DNA sequence: TGTGCCTGGAGCCCCCGGACTAGCGGGGCCTGGGGGTTCGATGAGCAGTTCTTC.